The rows below give T cell receptor beta chains drawn from one sample of a study of response to subunit inactivated influenza vaccine. One entry per CDR3 protein results from TCRdb running MiXCR on the RT-PCR reads. The table records about half a million distinct CDR3 sequences, roughly 11% of them present only once. The specimen comprised PBMCs from blood, sampled more than 35 days after vaccination. The receptors shown here come from a man in his forties or fifties who received an inactivated influenza vaccine. Each CDR3 is given with its conserved first and last residue. The size entry is marked missing in some rows and otherwise reads once, few, many or a size class.

cdr3_aa: CASSPRASGSEQYF; clone_size: few; j_call: TRBJ2-7; v_call: TRBV5-1
cdr3_aa: CASSPLLRRGRDEQFF; clone_size: few; j_call: TRBJ2-1; v_call: TRBV11-2
cdr3_aa: CAISESTRYEQYF; clone_size: NA; j_call: TRBJ2-7; v_call: TRBV10-3
cdr3_aa: CAWSVRTGTQETQYF; clone_size: few; j_call: TRBJ2-5; v_call: TRBV30
cdr3_aa: CASSLDGQGGETQYF; clone_size: many; j_call: TRBJ2-5; v_call: TRBV5-1
cdr3_aa: CAIRSHYEQYF; clone_size: NA; j_call: TRBJ2-7; v_call: TRBV10-3
cdr3_aa: CASSTSGGLSYNEQFF; clone_size: few; j_call: TRBJ2-1; v_call: TRBV12-3/TRBV12-4
cdr3_aa: CASSWRTSGTDEQFF; clone_size: few; j_call: TRBJ2-1; v_call: TRBV5-1
cdr3_aa: CATTGTSGTGELFF; clone_size: few; j_call: TRBJ2-2; v_call: TRBV2
cdr3_aa: CSAGETGGLGTEAFF; clone_size: many; j_call: TRBJ1-1; v_call: TRBV20-1
cdr3_aa: CASRVAGGTYEQYF; clone_size: NA; j_call: TRBJ2-7; v_call: TRBV6-1
cdr3_aa: CASGWGLRNQPQHF; clone_size: few; j_call: TRBJ1-5; v_call: TRBV4-1
cdr3_aa: CAISETSGYRTNEQFF; clone_size: many; j_call: TRBJ2-1; v_call: TRBV10-3
cdr3_aa: CASSLPGAKNIQYF; clone_size: NA; j_call: TRBJ2-4; v_call: TRBV7-2
cdr3_aa: CASSFTGGGDTQYF; clone_size: few; j_call: TRBJ2-3; v_call: TRBV7-2
cdr3_aa: CASSLVEGSSGNTIYF; clone_size: few; j_call: TRBJ1-3; v_call: TRBV7-2
cdr3_aa: CASSFMRPDNEQFF; clone_size: NA; j_call: TRBJ2-1; v_call: TRBV5-1
cdr3_aa: CASSTGTSLSQETQYF; clone_size: few; j_call: TRBJ2-5; v_call: TRBV5-1
cdr3_aa: CSAVSRTYEQYF; clone_size: few; j_call: TRBJ2-7; v_call: TRBV20-1
cdr3_aa: CSVEDGGYEQYF; clone_size: many; j_call: TRBJ2-7; v_call: TRBV29-1
cdr3_aa: CSARQSTDTQYF; clone_size: many; j_call: TRBJ2-3; v_call: TRBV20-1
cdr3_aa: CSVDRDLPNYGYTF; clone_size: many; j_call: TRBJ1-2; v_call: TRBV29-1
cdr3_aa: CASSAGQGLAYEQYF; clone_size: few; j_call: TRBJ2-7; v_call: TRBV25-1
cdr3_aa: CASSQGEGAIYTGELFF; clone_size: few; j_call: TRBJ2-2; v_call: TRBV4-2
cdr3_aa: CASSYRDRGTDTQYF; clone_size: few; j_call: TRBJ2-3; v_call: TRBV6-5
cdr3_aa: CASSVEGRNEKLFF; clone_size: NA; j_call: TRBJ1-4; v_call: TRBV9
cdr3_aa: CASSFGQGAAETQYF; clone_size: NA; j_call: TRBJ2-5; v_call: TRBV6-5
cdr3_aa: CASSQEEDRGGAYNEQFF; clone_size: NA; j_call: TRBJ2-1; v_call: TRBV4-1
cdr3_aa: CASSQDRGGTTSRDTQYF; clone_size: NA; j_call: TRBJ2-3; v_call: TRBV4-2
cdr3_aa: CSVEAAPDTQYF; clone_size: many; j_call: TRBJ2-3; v_call: TRBV29-1
cdr3_aa: CASSLNTGNTEAFF; clone_size: many; j_call: TRBJ1-1; v_call: TRBV5-1
cdr3_aa: CASSLEPSGGQETQYF; clone_size: few; j_call: TRBJ2-5; v_call: TRBV5-1
cdr3_aa: CSVTGPPQETQYF; clone_size: NA; j_call: TRBJ2-5; v_call: TRBV29-1
cdr3_aa: CSARDVGGIHEKLFF; clone_size: many; j_call: TRBJ1-4; v_call: TRBV20-1
cdr3_aa: CATSRDWAEQFF; clone_size: NA; j_call: TRBJ2-1; v_call: TRBV15
cdr3_aa: CASSLRHTNEKLFF; clone_size: many; j_call: TRBJ1-4; v_call: TRBV12-3/TRBV12-4
cdr3_aa: CSVHHGTETQYF; clone_size: many; j_call: TRBJ2-5; v_call: TRBV29-1
cdr3_aa: CASSLGGPSETQYF; clone_size: many; j_call: TRBJ2-5; v_call: TRBV5-6
cdr3_aa: CASSFLAVEQFF; clone_size: many; j_call: TRBJ2-1; v_call: TRBV5-6